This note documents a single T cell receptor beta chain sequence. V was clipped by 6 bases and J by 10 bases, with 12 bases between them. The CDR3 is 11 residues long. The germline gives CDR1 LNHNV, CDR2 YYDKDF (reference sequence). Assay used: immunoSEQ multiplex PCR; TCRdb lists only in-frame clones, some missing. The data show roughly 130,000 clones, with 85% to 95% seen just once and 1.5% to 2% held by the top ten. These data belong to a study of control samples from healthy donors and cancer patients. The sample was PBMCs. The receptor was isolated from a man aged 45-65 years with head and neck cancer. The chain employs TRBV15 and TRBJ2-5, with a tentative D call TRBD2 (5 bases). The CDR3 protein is CATSYLGDQYF. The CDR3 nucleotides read TGTGCCACCAGTTACCTCGGGGACCAGTACTTC.